The 14 T cell receptor beta chains in this list originate from one sample, sequenced in a study of shared clonotypes between healthy human individuals. The assay was immunoSEQ multiplex PCR, and TCRdb's table has in-frame clones only and misses some. Among about 610,000 clones, approximately 96% were seen once, and the ten largest hold approximately 0.12%. It was CD45RO-negative cells, positively selected for CCR7, that made up naive CD8 cells, with terminally differentiated effector memory CD45RA+ cells excluded. Sequencing was done on a sample of naive CD8+ T cells sorted from blood. The receptors come from a woman in her 30s in good health.

The gene calls are TRBV4-1 and TRBJ2-1; TRBD2 matches 11 bases. Unmatched junction bases numbered 5, after V lost 2 bases and J lost 8 bases. The germline gives CDR1 MGHRA, CDR2 YSYEKL. CDR3 length: 15 amino acids. CDR3 region: CASSQPTSGRHEQFF. The CDR3 bases are TGCGCCAGCAGCCAACCAACTAGCGGGAGACATGAGCAGTTCTTC.

The gene calls are TRBV19 and TRBJ2-2; perhaps TRBD1 as D (5 bases). V lost 3 bases and J lost 5, with 7 bases in between. This CDR3 has 13 residues. Germline CDR1 reads LNHDA; CDR2 reads SQIVND (reference sequence). The CDR3 spells CASSMTVTGELFF. The CDR3 DNA reads as TGTGCCAGTAGTATGACAGTGACCGGGGAGCTGTTTTTT.

This chain links TRBV7-9 with TRBJ2-4; 7 positions match TRBD2. Germline values: CDR1 SEHNR, CDR2 FQNEAQ (reference sequence). Trimming removed 5 bases from V and 6 bases from J; junction bases left unmatched: 10. This CDR3 has 15 amino acids. The CDR3 spells CASSPGAGAGNIQYF. The CDR3 bases are TGTGCCAGCAGCCCTGGGGCGGGAGCGGGAAACATTCAGTACTTC.

This clone was detected only once. The chain links TRBV28 to TRBJ2-7; perhaps TRBD1 as D (5 bases). The CDR3 covers 12 residues. CDR1 MDHEN and CDR2 SYDVKM come from the germline V gene. In DNA, the CDR3 is TGTGCAAGCGCCGACAGCTCCTACGAGCAGTACTTC. It codes for CASADSSYEQYF.

The chain recombines TRBV10-3 with TRBJ1-5; D unresolved. The germline V gene encodes CDR1 ENHRY and CDR2 SYGVKD. V dropped 11 bases and J dropped 3 bases, with 17 bases sitting between them. The CDR3 spans 14 residues. The CDR3, as DNA: TGTGCCGCGTTCCCCCCTGGGGTCAATCAGCCCCAGCATTTT. Encoded protein: CAAFPPGVNQPQHF.

The rearrangement joins TRBV9 to TRBJ2-2, with 8 bases lining up with TRBD2. The ends lost 0 bases at V and 7 bases at J; junction bases unmatched: 11. The CDR3 is 17 residues long. CDR1 is SGDLS, CDR2 YYNGEE, per germline. The CDR3 spells CASSVDPAGVFSGELFF. As DNA, the CDR3 is TGTGCCAGCAGCGTAGACCCAGCGGGAGTTTTTAGCGGGGAGCTGTTTTTT.

This rearrangement joins TRBV11-2 to TRBJ1-1; perhaps TRBD1 as D (5 bases). V lost 3 bases and J 11 bases, leaving 10 bases between the germline ends. The CDR3 has 11 residues. CDR1 and CDR2 (germline): SGHAT, FQNNGV. The CDR3 loop reads CASSFGGFAFF. CDR3 nucleotides: TGTGCCAGCAGCTTCGGGGGATTCGCTTTCTTT.

This rearrangement joins TRBV13 to TRBJ2-7; a weak D match, TRBD1 (6 bases). Between the trimmed V and J ends, which lost 8 bases and 4 bases, there was a span of 15 bases. CDR1 is PRHDT and CDR2 is FYEKMQ in the germline V gene (reference sequence). The CDR3 loop spans 13 amino acids. The CDR3 bases are TGTGCCAGCGCTCAGGGGAGATCGTACGAGCAGTACTTC. Its translation is CASAQGRSYEQYF.

The chain links TRBV30 to TRBJ2-7, with D perhaps matching TRBD2 (5 bases). The germline gives CDR1 GTSNPN, CDR2 SVGIG (reference sequence). This CDR3 is built from 14 residues. The V and J ends lost 2 bases and 2 bases respectively, with 13 bases between them. The CDR3 DNA is TGTGCCTGGAGTATAGTTAGGCGGGCCTACGAGCAGTACTTC. As protein: CAWSIVRRAYEQYF.

The rearrangement links TRBV6-5 to TRBJ2-7; no definite D call. Trimming cost V 5 bases and J 0 bases, with 14 bases left between them. This CDR3 region has 15 residues. Germline assignment: CDR1 MNHEY and CDR2 SVGAGI. Here the CDR3 reads CASSPSWPSSYEQYF. The CDR3 DNA reads TGTGCCAGCAGTCCGTCTTGGCCGAGCTCCTACGAGCAGTACTTC.

This sequence joins TRBV7-8 and TRBJ1-5; D is unclear. The CDR3 runs to 12 residues. V was clipped by 5 bases and J by 6 bases, with 8 bases between them. CDR1 SGHVS and CDR2 FQNEAQ come from the germline V gene. CDR3 in DNA: TGTGCCAGCAGCGGAGAGGCTCAGCCCCAGCATTTT. This sequence encodes CASSGEAQPQHF.

The V call is TRBV4-1, the J call TRBJ2-7; tentatively, D is TRBD1 (5 bases). The length of the CDR3 is 14 residues. CDR1 is MGHRA and CDR2 is YSYEKL in the germline V gene. The V gene lost 5 bases and the J gene lost 0 bases, with 11 bases spanning the gap. CDR3 coding DNA: TGCGCCAGCAGCGCCCAGACAGTCTCCTACGAGCAGTACTTC. The encoded protein is CASSAQTVSYEQYF.

The V gene is TRBV30, the J gene TRBJ2-3; 8 bases are a match to TRBD2. Germline CDR1 reads GTSNPN; CDR2 reads SVGIG (reference sequence). There are 18 residues in the CDR3. V lost 5 bases to trimming and J lost 1 base; unmatched junction nucleotides: 17. The CDR3 protein is CAWAAPQREIRCTDTQYF. Written as DNA, the CDR3 is TGTGCCTGGGCAGCCCCCCAGCGGGAGATCCGTTGCACAGATACGCAGTATTTT.

V usage is TRBV28 and J usage is TRBJ2-7; tentatively, D is TRBD2 (5 bases). Trimming cost V 4 bases and J 0 bases, with 13 bases left between them. Germline V gene sequence: CDR1 MDHEN, CDR2 SYDVKM. The CDR3 contains 15 residues. The CDR3 protein is CASSSVGEPSYEQYF. DNA of the CDR3: TGTGCCAGCAGTTCTGTGGGAGAGCCCTCCTACGAGCAGTACTTC.